Listed below are T cell receptor beta chains from one sample, sequenced in a study of blood T cell repertoires in COVID-19. Measured with immunoSEQ multiplex PCR; TCRdb has only the in-frame clones, and not every one. This sample carries roughly 18,000 clones, about 90% of them seen once, and the ten largest clones take 3.5% to 5%. The sample taken for sequencing was peripheral blood. The receptors stem from a human donor in a cohort sampled during active COVID-19. CDR3s include the opening cysteine and the closing phenylalanine or tryptophan. The D gene is left open where the match is weak. Expanded clones get a size class; other rows say once, few or many, or leave the size out.

V gene: TRBV18
D gene: TRBD2
clone size: once
CDR3 length: 15
J gene: TRBJ2-5
CDR3 protein: CASTPLAGGQETQYF
CDR3 DNA: TGTGCCAGCACCCCACTAGCGGGGGGCCAAGAGACCCAGTACTTC

V gene: TRBV5-4
D gene: TRBD1
clone size: once
CDR3 length: 15
J gene: TRBJ2-7
CDR3 protein: CASSLVGQGFSEQYF
CDR3 DNA: TGTGCCAGCAGCTTGGTGGGACAGGGGTTCAGCGAGCAGTACTTC

V gene: TRBV5-1
D gene: TRBD1
clone size: -
CDR3 length: 15
J gene: TRBJ2-2
CDR3 protein: CASHPGQGIGGELFF
CDR3 DNA: TGCGCCAGCCATCCGGGACAGGGAATTGGCGGGGAGCTGTTTTTT

V gene: TRBV7-9
D gene: TRBD1
clone size: -
CDR3 length: 15
J gene: TRBJ2-1
CDR3 protein: CASSQGQAAYNEQFF
CDR3 DNA: TGTGCCAGCAGCCAGGGACAGGCGGCCTACAATGAGCAGTTCTTC

V gene: TRBV5-8
D gene: -
clone size: -
CDR3 length: 14
J gene: TRBJ2-5
CDR3 protein: CASSPSGLLETQYF
CDR3 DNA: TGTGCCAGCAGCCCCTCGGGACTTTTGGAGACCCAGTACTTC

V gene: TRBV28
D gene: -
clone size: -
CDR3 length: 15
J gene: TRBJ2-1
CDR3 protein: CASSLPGSLSNEQFF
CDR3 DNA: TGTGCCAGCAGCCTCCCCGGGTCCCTGAGCAATGAGCAGTTCTTC

V gene: TRBV27
D gene: TRBD1
clone size: -
CDR3 length: 15
J gene: TRBJ2-7
CDR3 protein: CASSAWTGVSGEQYF
CDR3 DNA: TGTGCCAGCAGTGCCTGGACAGGGGTTAGTGGCGAGCAGTACTTC

V gene: TRBV6-5
D gene: -
clone size: -
CDR3 length: 13
J gene: TRBJ2-3
CDR3 protein: CASSYTGGDTQYF
CDR3 DNA: TGTGCCAGCAGTTACACAGGAGGGGATACGCAGTATTTT

V gene: TRBV30
D gene: TRBD2
clone size: -
CDR3 length: 16
J gene: TRBJ2-1
CDR3 protein: CAWRLAGRGSYNEQFF
CDR3 DNA: TGTGCCTGGAGATTGGCGGGGAGGGGCTCCTACAATGAGCAGTTCTTC

V gene: TRBV6-6
D gene: TRBD1
clone size: -
CDR3 length: 14
J gene: TRBJ1-6
CDR3 protein: CASSLQGDNSPLHF
CDR3 DNA: TGTGCCAGCAGCCTTCAGGGGGATAATTCACCCCTCCACTTT

V gene: TRBV4-1
D gene: -
clone size: -
CDR3 length: 16
J gene: TRBJ2-1
CDR3 protein: CASSQDRVRTASEQFF
CDR3 DNA: TGCGCCAGCAGCCAAGATCGGGTTAGAACCGCAAGCGAGCAGTTCTTC

V gene: TRBV6-6
D gene: TRBD2
clone size: -
CDR3 length: 15
J gene: TRBJ2-2
CDR3 protein: CASRKAGGNTGELFF
CDR3 DNA: TGTGCCAGCAGAAAAGCGGGGGGAAACACCGGGGAGCTGTTTTTT

V gene: TRBV19
D gene: -
clone size: -
CDR3 length: 15
J gene: TRBJ2-3
CDR3 protein: CASSASSESTDTQYF
CDR3 DNA: TGTGCCAGTAGTGCCTCTAGTGAAAGCACAGATACGCAGTATTTT

V gene: TRBV4-1
D gene: -
clone size: -
CDR3 length: 15
J gene: TRBJ1-4
CDR3 protein: CASSQLGGTNEKLFF
CDR3 DNA: TGCGCCAGCAGCCAGCTAGGAGGAACTAATGAAAAACTGTTTTTT

V gene: TRBV18
D gene: TRBD1
clone size: -
CDR3 length: 15
J gene: TRBJ2-2
CDR3 protein: CASSPRQGDTGELFF
CDR3 DNA: TGTGCCAGCTCACCGAGACAGGGGGACACCGGGGAGCTGTTTTTT

V gene: TRBV6-4
D gene: -
clone size: medium-sized
CDR3 length: 15
J gene: TRBJ2-1
CDR3 protein: CASSDGGTDNNEQFF
CDR3 DNA: TGTGCCAGCAGTGACGGGGGCACAGACAACAATGAGCAGTTCTTC

V gene: TRBV30
D gene: -
clone size: -
CDR3 length: 12
J gene: TRBJ2-1
CDR3 protein: CAASRTGNEQFF
CDR3 DNA: TGTGCCGCCTCTAGAACGGGGAATGAGCAGTTCTTC

V gene: TRBV4-3
D gene: TRBD1
clone size: -
CDR3 length: 15
J gene: TRBJ2-3
CDR3 protein: CASSQRTGTTDTQYF
CDR3 DNA: TGCGCCAGCAGCCAAAGGACAGGGACCACAGATACGCAGTATTTT

V gene: TRBV19
D gene: -
clone size: -
CDR3 length: 14
J gene: TRBJ1-5
CDR3 protein: CASSTGLYNQPQHF
CDR3 DNA: TGTGCCAGTAGCACAGGGTTATACAATCAGCCCCAGCATTTT

V gene: TRBV6-2/TRBV6-3
D gene: -
clone size: -
CDR3 length: 15
J gene: TRBJ2-3
CDR3 protein: CASSSTSPSADTQYF
CDR3 DNA: TGTGCCAGCAGTTCTACTAGCCCCTCCGCAGATACGCAGTATTTT

V gene: TRBV2
D gene: -
clone size: -
CDR3 length: 14
J gene: TRBJ2-7
CDR3 protein: CASVAGQPREEQYF
CDR3 DNA: TGTGCCAGCGTAGCTGGACAACCCCGGGAGGAGCAGTACTTC

V gene: TRBV7-2
D gene: -
clone size: -
CDR3 length: 11
J gene: TRBJ2-7
CDR3 protein: CASSSNYEQYF
CDR3 DNA: TGTGCCAGCAGCTCAAACTACGAGCAGTACTTC

V gene: TRBV5-1
D gene: -
clone size: -
CDR3 length: 14
J gene: TRBJ2-2
CDR3 protein: CASSFNSLTGELFF
CDR3 DNA: TGCGCCAGCAGCTTTAATAGCTTGACCGGGGAGCTGTTTTTT

V gene: TRBV7-8
D gene: -
clone size: -
CDR3 length: 17
J gene: TRBJ2-3
CDR3 protein: CASSPRTEFPSTDTQYF
CDR3 DNA: TGTGCCAGCAGCCCTCGGACAGAGTTTCCTAGCACAGATACGCAGTATTTT

V gene: TRBV7-2
D gene: -
clone size: once
CDR3 length: 14
J gene: TRBJ1-1
CDR3 protein: CASSLRGPNTEAFF
CDR3 DNA: TGTGCCAGCAGCTTAAGGGGTCCGAACACTGAAGCTTTCTTT

V gene: TRBV18
D gene: TRBD1
clone size: -
CDR3 length: 14
J gene: TRBJ2-5
CDR3 protein: CASSGQGWSETQYF
CDR3 DNA: TGTGCCAGCTCGGGACAGGGGTGGTCAGAGACCCAGTACTTC